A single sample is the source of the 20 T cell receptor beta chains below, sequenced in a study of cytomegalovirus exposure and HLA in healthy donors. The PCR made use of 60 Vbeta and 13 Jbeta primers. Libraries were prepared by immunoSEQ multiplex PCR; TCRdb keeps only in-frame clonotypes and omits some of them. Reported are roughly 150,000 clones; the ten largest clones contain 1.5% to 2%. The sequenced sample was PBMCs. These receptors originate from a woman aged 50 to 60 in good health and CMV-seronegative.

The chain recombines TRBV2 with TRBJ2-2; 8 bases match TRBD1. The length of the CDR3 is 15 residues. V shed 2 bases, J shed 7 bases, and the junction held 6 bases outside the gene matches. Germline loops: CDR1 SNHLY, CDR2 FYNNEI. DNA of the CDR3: TGTGCCAGCAGTGAACTGACAGGGGTCGGCGGGGAGCTGTTTTTT. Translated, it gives CASSELTGVGGELFF.

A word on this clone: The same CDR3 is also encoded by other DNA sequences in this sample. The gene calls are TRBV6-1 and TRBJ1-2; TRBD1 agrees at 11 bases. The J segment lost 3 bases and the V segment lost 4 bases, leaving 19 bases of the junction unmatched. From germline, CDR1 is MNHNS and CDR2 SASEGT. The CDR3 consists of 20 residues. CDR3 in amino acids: CASSASRSYGTGGFDYGYTF. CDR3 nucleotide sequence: TGTGCCAGCAGTGCTAGTAGATCGTATGGGACAGGGGGTTTTGACTATGGCTACACCTTC.

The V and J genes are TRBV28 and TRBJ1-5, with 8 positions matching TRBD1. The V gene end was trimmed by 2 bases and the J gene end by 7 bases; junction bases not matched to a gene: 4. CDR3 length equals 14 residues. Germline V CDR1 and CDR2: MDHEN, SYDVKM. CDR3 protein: CASSLVRGRQPQHF. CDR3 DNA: TGTGCCAGCAGTTTAGTCAGGGGGCGGCAGCCCCAGCATTTT.

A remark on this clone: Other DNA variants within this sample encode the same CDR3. The CDR3 protein is CAISGGQGTNTEAFF. As DNA, the CDR3 is TGTGCCATCAGTGGGGGACAGGGAACCAACACTGAAGCTTTCTTT. The chain is built from TRBV10-3 and TRBJ1-1; 9 nucleotides agree with TRBD1. V lost 4 bases to trimming and J lost 2 bases; unmatched junction nucleotides: 5. The CDR3 consists of 15 residues. The germline gives CDR1 ENHRY, CDR2 SYGVKD.

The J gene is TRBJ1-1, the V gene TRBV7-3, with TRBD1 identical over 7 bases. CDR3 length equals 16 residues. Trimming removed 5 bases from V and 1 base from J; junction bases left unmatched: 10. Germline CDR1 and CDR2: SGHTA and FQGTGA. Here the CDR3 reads CASSVTGDWRNTEAFF. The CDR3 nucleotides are TGTGCCAGCAGCGTCACAGGGGATTGGAGGAACACTGAAGCTTTCTTT.

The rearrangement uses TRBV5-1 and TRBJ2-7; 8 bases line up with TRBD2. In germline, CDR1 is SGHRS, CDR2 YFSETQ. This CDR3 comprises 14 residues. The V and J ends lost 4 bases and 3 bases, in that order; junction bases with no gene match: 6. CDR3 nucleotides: TGCGCCAGCAGCGTCGGGACTAGAGGCTACGAGCAGTACTTC. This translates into CASSVGTRGYEQYF.

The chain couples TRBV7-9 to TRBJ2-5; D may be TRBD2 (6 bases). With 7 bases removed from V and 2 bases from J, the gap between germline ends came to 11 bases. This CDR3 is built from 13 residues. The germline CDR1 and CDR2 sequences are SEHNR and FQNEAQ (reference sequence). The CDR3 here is CASIGGSQETQYF. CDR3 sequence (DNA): TGTGCCAGCATCGGGGGATCTCAAGAGACCCAGTACTTC. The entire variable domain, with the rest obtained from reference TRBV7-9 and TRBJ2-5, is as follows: DTGVSQNPRHKITKRGQNVTFRCDPISEHNRLYWYRQTLGQGPEFLTYFQNEAQLEKSRLLSDRFSAERPKGSFSTLEIQRTEQGDSAMYLCASIGGSQETQYFGPGTRLLVL.

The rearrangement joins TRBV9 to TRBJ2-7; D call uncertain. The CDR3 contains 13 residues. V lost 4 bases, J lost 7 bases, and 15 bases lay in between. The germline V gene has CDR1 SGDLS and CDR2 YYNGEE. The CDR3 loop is CASSPPREWEQYF. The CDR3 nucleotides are TGTGCCAGCAGCCCCCCGCGAGAGTGGGAGCAGTACTTC.

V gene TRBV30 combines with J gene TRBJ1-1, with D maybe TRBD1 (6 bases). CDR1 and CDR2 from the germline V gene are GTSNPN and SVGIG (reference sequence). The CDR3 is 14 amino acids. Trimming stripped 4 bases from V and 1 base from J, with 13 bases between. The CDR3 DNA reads TGTGCCTGGAAACGTGGGGGCTCGAACACTGAAGCTTTCTTT. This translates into CAWKRGGSNTEAFF.

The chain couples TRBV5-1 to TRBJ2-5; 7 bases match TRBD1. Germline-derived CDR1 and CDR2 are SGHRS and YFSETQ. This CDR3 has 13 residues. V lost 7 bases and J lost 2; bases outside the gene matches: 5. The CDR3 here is CASHRDRQETQYF. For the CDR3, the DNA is TGCGCCAGCCACCGGGACAGACAAGAGACCCAGTACTTC.

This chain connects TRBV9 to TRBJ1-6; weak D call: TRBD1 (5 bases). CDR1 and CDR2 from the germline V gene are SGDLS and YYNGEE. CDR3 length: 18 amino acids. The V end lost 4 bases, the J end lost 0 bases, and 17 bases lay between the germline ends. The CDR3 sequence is CASSTGTSPSSYNSPLHF. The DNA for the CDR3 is TGTGCCAGCAGCACTGGGACTTCCCCGAGCTCCTATAATTCACCCCTCCACTTT.

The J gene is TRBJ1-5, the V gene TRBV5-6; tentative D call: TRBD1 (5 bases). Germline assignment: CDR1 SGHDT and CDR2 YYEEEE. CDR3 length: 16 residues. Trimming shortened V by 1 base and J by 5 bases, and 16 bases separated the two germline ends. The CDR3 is CASSLLGAQDHQPQHF. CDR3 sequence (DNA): TGTGCCAGCAGCTTGTTAGGGGCCCAGGACCATCAGCCCCAGCATTTT.

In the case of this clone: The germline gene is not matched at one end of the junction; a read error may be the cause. The CDR3 region has the DNA TGTGCCAGCTCTCCACCCGGACAGGTCTCCTACGAGCAGTACTTC. The encoded protein is CASSPPGQVSYEQYF. The chain couples TRBV18 to TRBJ2-7, with 7 bases identical to TRBD1. The length of the CDR3 is 15 residues. Per the germline V gene, CDR1 is KGHSH and CDR2 is LQKENI.

CDR3 in amino acids: CASSFRGAGNEQFF. CDR3 DNA sequence: TGTGCCAGCAGTTTCCGGGGGGCGGGCAATGAGCAGTTCTTC. V is TRBV28 and J is TRBJ2-1; tentatively, D is TRBD2 (7 bases). The germline V and J ends were trimmed by 3 bases and 6 bases, with 12 bases remaining between them. CDR1 is MDHEN and CDR2 is SYDVKM in the germline V gene. The CDR3 length is 14 residues.

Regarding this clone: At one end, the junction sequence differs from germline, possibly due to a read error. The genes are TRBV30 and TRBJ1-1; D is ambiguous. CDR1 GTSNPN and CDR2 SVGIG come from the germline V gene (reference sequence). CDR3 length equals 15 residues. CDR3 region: CAGSIGGGDGTEAFF. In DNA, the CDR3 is TGTGCCGGGAGTATCGGTGGAGGCGACGGCACTGAAGCTTTCTTT. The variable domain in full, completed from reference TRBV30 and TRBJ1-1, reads SQTIHQWPATLVQPVGSPLSLECTVEGTSNPNLYWYRQAAGRGLQLLFYSVGIGQISSEVPQNLSASRPQDRQFILSSKKLLLSDSGFYLCAGSIGGGDGTEAFFGQGTRLTVV.

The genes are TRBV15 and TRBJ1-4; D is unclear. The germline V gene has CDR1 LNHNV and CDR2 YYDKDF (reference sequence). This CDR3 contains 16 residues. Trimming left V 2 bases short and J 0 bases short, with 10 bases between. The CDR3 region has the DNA TGTGCCACCAGCAGATCTGCCGGGGCAACTAATGAAAAACTGTTTTTT. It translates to CATSRSAGATNEKLFF. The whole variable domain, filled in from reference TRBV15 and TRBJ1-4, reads DAMVIQNPRYQVTQFGKPVTLSCSQTLNHNVMYWYQQKSSQAPKLLFHYYDKDFNNEADTPDNFQSRRPNTSFCFLDIRSPGLGDTAMYLCATSRSAGATNEKLFFGSGTQLSVL.

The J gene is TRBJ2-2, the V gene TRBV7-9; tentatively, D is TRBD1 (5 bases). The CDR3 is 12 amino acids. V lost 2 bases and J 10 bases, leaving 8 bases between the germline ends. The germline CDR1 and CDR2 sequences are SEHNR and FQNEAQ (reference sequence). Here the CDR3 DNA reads TGTGCCAGCAGCTTAAACAGGATGGAGCTGTTTTTT. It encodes CASSLNRMELFF.

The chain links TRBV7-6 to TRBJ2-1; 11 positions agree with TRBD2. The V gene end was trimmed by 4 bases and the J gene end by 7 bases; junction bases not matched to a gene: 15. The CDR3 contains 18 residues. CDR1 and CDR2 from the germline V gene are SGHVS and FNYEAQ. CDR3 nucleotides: TGTGCCAGCAGCTCGACACCCCTAGCGGGGGGTACGATAAATGAGCAGTTCTTC. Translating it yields CASSSTPLAGGTINEQFF.

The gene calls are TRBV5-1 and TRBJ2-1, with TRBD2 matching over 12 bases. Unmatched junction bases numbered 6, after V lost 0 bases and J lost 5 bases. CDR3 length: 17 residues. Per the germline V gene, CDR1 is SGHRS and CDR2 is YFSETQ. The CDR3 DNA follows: TGCGCCAGCAGCTTGGCCAAGACTAGCGGGGGCGACAATGAGCAGTTCTTC. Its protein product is CASSLAKTSGGDNEQFF.

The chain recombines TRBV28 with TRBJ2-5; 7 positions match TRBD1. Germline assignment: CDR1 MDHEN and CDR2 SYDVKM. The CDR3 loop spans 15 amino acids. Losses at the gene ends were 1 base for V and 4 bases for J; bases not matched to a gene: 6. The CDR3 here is CASSLYRGRRETQYF. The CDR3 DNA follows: TGTGCCAGCAGTTTATACAGGGGCAGGCGAGAGACCCAGTACTTC.